This T cell receptor (beta chain) is from a study of early T cells in non-severe SARS-CoV-2 infection. Study summary: Unpaired chains resulted from sequencing bulk RNA of unsorted whole blood.

In the library, individual cDNA molecules carried attached unique molecular identifiers. TCRdb re-derived calls from the 5' RACE reads in MiXCR, one entry per CDR3 protein. This table holds roughly 110,000 distinct CDR3 sequences, roughly 11% found once. This clonotype was observed many times. The source of this sequence is an adult who was a healthcare worker with PCR-confirmed SARS-CoV-2 infection or an uninfected control (not recorded which). Sequenced: whole blood.

Written as DNA, the CDR3 is TGTGCCAGCAGCCCAGGGGCTGGGCACGAGCAGTACTTC. The encoded protein is CASSPGAGHEQYF. V and J are TRBV12-3 or TRBV12-4 and TRBJ2-7; weak D call: TRBD1 (6 bases). This CDR3 region has 13 residues. V gave up 6 bases and J gave up 5 bases, with 14 bases separating them.